Presented here are 20 T cell receptor beta chains from one specimen sequenced in a study of chronic HIV infection and antiretroviral therapy. One entry per CDR3 protein, called by TCRdb with MiXCR from the 5' RACE reads. Among approximately 30,000 distinct CDR3 sequences listed, about 9.6% were seen once. The sequencing input was peripheral blood. All receptors derive from an adult who had HIV and had not received antiretroviral therapy, or was an uninfected healthy control (not recorded which).

This clonotype was counted at least ten times. The rearrangement joins TRBV9 to TRBJ1-2; D unresolved. The germline V and J ends were trimmed by 4 bases and 6 bases, with 19 bases remaining between them. Looked up from germline, CDR1 is SGDLS and CDR2 is YYNGEE. The CDR3 has 15 residues. CDR3 sequence: CASSTGHGPSNGYTF. CDR3 nucleotides: TGTGCCAGCAGCACCGGTCACGGTCCTTCGAATGGCTACACCTTC.

This clonotype was picked up many times. CDR3 residues: CASSFSRNSNQPQHF. In nucleotides, the CDR3 is TGTGCCAGCAGTTTTAGCAGAAATAGCAATCAGCCCCAGCATTTT. The genes are TRBV27 and TRBJ1-5; no definite D call. CDR1 and CDR2 from the germline V gene are MNHEY and SMNVEV (reference sequence). Trimming removed 3 bases at V and 0 bases at J, with 9 bases between. The CDR3 is 15 amino acids.

This clonotype was counted ten times or more. The chain uses TRBV29-1 and TRBJ2-1; TRBD2 matches at 8 bases. Germline V CDR1 and CDR2: SQVTM, ANQGSEA. V lost 3 bases and J lost 8; bases outside the gene matches: 12. This CDR3 has 15 amino acids. In DNA, the CDR3 is TGCAGCGTTGAGGTCCGTCCGGGGGGGACGGATGAGCAGTTCTTC. Protein product: CSVEVRPGGTDEQFF.

This clonotype appeared many times. V is TRBV14 and J is TRBJ2-7; 11 nucleotides align to TRBD1. Germline loops: CDR1 SGHDN, CDR2 FVKESK. The CDR3 totals 16 residues. V was clipped by 0 bases and J by 4 bases; unmatched bases: 5. The CDR3 here is CASSQEKDRGRYEQYF. The CDR3, as DNA: TGTGCCAGCAGCCAAGAAAAGGACAGGGGGCGTTACGAGCAGTACTTC.

The V and J genes are TRBV28 and TRBJ2-7, with 8 bases fitting TRBD1. The CDR3 contains 15 residues. Germline CDR1 and CDR2: MDHEN and SYDVKM. V shed 7 bases and J 2 bases; nucleotides not matched to a gene: 10. The CDR3 reads CASIPKAGGTYEQYF. The CDR3 nucleotides are TGTGCCAGCATCCCTAAAGCAGGGGGCACCTACGAGCAGTACTTC.

This rearrangement joins TRBV7-2 to TRBJ1-3; tentative D call: TRBD1 (5 bases). CDR1 and CDR2 (germline): SGHTA, FQGNSA. The CDR3 loop spans 14 amino acids. Between the trimmed V and J ends, which lost 5 bases and 0 bases, there was a span of 8 bases. The CDR3 here is CASSPDISGNTIYF. DNA of the CDR3: TGTGCCAGCAGCCCGGACATCTCTGGAAACACCATATATTTT.

On this clonotype itself: This may stem from a read error, because a much larger clone lies one nucleotide away. V gene TRBV2 combines with J gene TRBJ1-1; D gene unclear. The germline V and J ends were trimmed by 2 bases and 2 bases, with 3 bases remaining between them. The CDR3 runs to 12 residues. In germline, CDR1 is SNHLY, CDR2 FYNNEI. In nucleotides, the CDR3 is TGTGCCAGCAGTGAATTTAACACTGAAGCTTTCTTT. This encodes CASSEFNTEAFF.

The J gene is TRBJ2-2, the V gene TRBV24-1, with TRBD1 matching 7 bases. V was clipped by 4 bases and J by 3 bases; unmatched bases: 10. Per germline, CDR1 KGHDR and CDR2 SFDVKD. This CDR3 is 17 amino acids long. CDR3: CATSDSNRGVYTGELFF. CDR3 nucleotides: TGTGCCACCAGTGACTCAAACAGGGGAGTTTACACCGGGGAGCTGTTTTTT.

The rearrangement links TRBV10-3 to TRBJ1-1; a possible D gene is TRBD1 (6 bases). V was shortened by 7 bases and J by 8 bases, with 26 bases between the two germline ends. The germline V gene encodes CDR1 ENHRY and CDR2 SYGVKD. The CDR3 is 16 residues long. This chain's CDR3 is CAINPTAGHRSPEAFF. The CDR3 DNA follows: TGTGCCATCAACCCTACCGCGGGACACCGATCGCCCGAAGCTTTCTTT.

This clonotype was seen more than once but under ten times. The chain combines TRBV5-1 with TRBJ1-2, with a weak D call TRBD1 (5 bases). The CDR3 has 17 amino acids. Germline CDR1 is SGHRS and CDR2 is YFSETQ. Trimming shortened V by 1 base and J by 0 bases, and 16 bases separated the two germline ends. CDR3 region: CASSLFPDRPTNYGYTF. As DNA, the CDR3 is TGCGCCAGCAGCTTGTTCCCCGACAGACCCACTAACTATGGCTACACCTTC.

Ten or more counts support this clonotype. This chain uses TRBV7-9 with TRBJ2-7, with D perhaps matching TRBD2 (6 bases). Germline V lookup: CDR1 SEHNR, CDR2 FQNEAQ (reference sequence). CDR3 length: 15 residues. Trimming removed 4 bases at V and 1 base at J, with 14 bases between. CDR3 sequence: CASSSGDGASYEQYF. The CDR3 DNA is TGTGCCAGCAGCTCGGGGGACGGTGCGTCCTACGAGCAGTACTTC.

This chain connects TRBV10-3 to TRBJ2-3, with D perhaps matching TRBD1 (6 bases). The germline V and J ends were trimmed by 8 bases and 0 bases, with 6 bases remaining between them. The V gene's germline CDR1 is ENHRY and CDR2 SYGVKD. The CDR3 is 12 residues long. The CDR3 reads CAIGGSTDTQYF. In DNA form, the CDR3 reads TGTGCCATCGGGGGCAGCACAGATACGCAGTATTTT.

The chain uses TRBV29-1 and TRBJ1-2; D ambiguous. Germline-derived CDR1 and CDR2 are SQVTM and ANQGSEA. V was clipped by 5 bases and J by 0 bases, with 7 bases between them. CDR3 length equals 12 residues. This CDR3 reads CSVYPSNYGYTF. In DNA, the CDR3 is TGCAGCGTTTACCCTTCTAACTATGGCTACACCTTC. Complete variable domain (other parts from reference TRBV29-1 and TRBJ1-2): SAVISQKPSRDICQRGTSLTIQCQVDSQVTMMFWYRQQPGQSLTLIATANQGSEATYESGFVIDKFPISRPNLTFSTLTVSNMSPEDSSIYLCSVYPSNYGYTFGSGTRLTVV.

There are a few counts of this clonotype. V usage is TRBV10-3 and J usage is TRBJ2-2; D remains unclear. Germline CDR1 ENHRY, CDR2 SYGVKD. The V end lost 0 bases, the J end lost 4 bases, and 3 bases lay between the germline ends. The CDR3 is 13 residues long. For the CDR3, the DNA is TGTGCCATCAGTGAGTCGGTCACCGGGGAGCTGTTTTTT. This encodes CAISESVTGELFF.

V and J are TRBV4-2 and TRBJ1-1; 12 nucleotides match TRBD1. The CDR3 is 13 residues long. The V gene's germline CDR1 is LGHNA and CDR2 YNFKEQ. The ends lost 4 bases at V and 6 bases at J; junction bases unmatched: 0. In nucleotides, the CDR3 is TGTGCCAGCAGCCGGGACAGGGGGCCTGAAGCTTTCTTT. Its translation is CASSRDRGPEAFF.

There are a few counts of this clonotype. J is TRBJ1-1 and V is TRBV6-5; D uncertain. The germline gives CDR1 MNHEY, CDR2 SVGAGI. CDR3 length: 14 amino acids. With 3 bases removed from V and 5 bases from J, the gap between germline ends came to 13 bases. CDR3 bases: TGTGCCAGCAGTTATTCGCAGCCCGGGACTGAAGCTTTCTTT. Amino acids: CASSYSQPGTEAFF.

This clonotype was seen repeatedly, ten times or more. CDR3 residues: CAVGGTGWGYTF. The CDR3 nucleotides read TGTGCCGTGGGAGGGACCGGTTGGGGCTACACCTTC. This chain joins TRBV10-3 and TRBJ1-2; tentatively, D is TRBD1 (5 bases). This CDR3 comprises 12 residues. Germline V gene sequence: CDR1 ENHRY, CDR2 SYGVKD. V dropped 11 bases and J dropped 8 bases, with 18 bases sitting between them.

The chain links TRBV28 to TRBJ1-1, with D unclear. Per the germline V gene, CDR1 is MDHEN and CDR2 is SYDVKM. V was clipped by 5 bases and J by 4 bases, with 8 bases between them. This CDR3 contains 12 residues. CDR3 nucleotide sequence: TGTGCCAGCAGTCTCGGGAGCACTGAAGCTTTCTTT. Translated: CASSLGSTEAFF.

This clonotype has ten or more counts. V is TRBV9 and J is TRBJ2-5, with no clear D. Trimming cost V 4 bases and J 4 bases, with 5 bases left between them. CDR1 is SGDLS and CDR2 is YYNGEE in the germline V gene. The CDR3 contains 11 residues. CDR3 coding DNA: TGTGCCAGCAGCTCCGGAGAGACCCAGTACTTC. Translated, it gives CASSSGETQYF.

In its sample, this clonotype was seen many times. The chain combines TRBV3-1 with TRBJ2-2; D gene ambiguous. CDR1 is LGHDT and CDR2 is YNNKEL in the germline V gene (reference sequence). V was trimmed by 4 bases and J by 2 bases, leaving 2 bases between them. The length of the CDR3 is 12 residues. CDR3 sequence reads: CASSLNTGELFF. The CDR3 region has the DNA TGTGCCAGCAGCCTAAACACCGGGGAGCTGTTTTTT.